This TCR beta chain was identified during a study of identifying expanded T cells in peripheral blood (dated by TCRdb to about 2019). A note on the overall study: Technical replicates were generated by sequencing separate aliquots of the same genomic DNA pool, and four replicates were compared pairwise.

Results the study describes overall, beyond this receptor: The authors expected that biological variance in healthy repertoires might rise further over much longer intervals, such as months to years. The binomial model flagged about 1.3 differentially abundant clones between technical replicates but about 16 over around 2 weeks and roughly 19 over around four weeks. Variance in clone template counts between approximately 2-week samples significantly increased with total template count across all healthy donors. Both the number of clones called differentially abundant and the false-positive rate were significantly reduced by the beta-binomial model across all healthy-donor time intervals.

No immune events such as infections were documented for the healthy donors during the collection period. To calibrate time-dependent variance in a beta-binomial model of T-cell clone differential abundance, blood repertoires from healthy donors were used as a training cohort. The training cohort comprised 10 healthy donors, 3 female and 7 male. An age range of about 29 to 70 years, with an average of about 45 years, was recorded for the donors. Obtained from a commercial supplier, whole blood was collected from each healthy donor at three time points set two to three weeks apart. Genomic DNA was extracted from unsorted whole blood for immunosequencing. TCRbeta CDR3 regions were profiled by bias-controlled multiplex PCR amplification of genomic DNA with the immunoSEQ Assay. The paper's data handling went like this. To quantify the absolute abundance of each unique TCRbeta CDR3 region, the sequences were collapsed and filtered. Differential abundance was tested with two models: a binomial (Fisher-equivalent) model and a beta-binomial model that adds time-dependent variance fitted from healthy donors. Any clone with fewer than 5 combined templates was excluded, and a clone was called differentially abundant if its Benjamini-Hochberg FDR was below 0.01. The form v = (b*log(k)+a)^2 was used to model beta-binomial variance as a function of total template count across the two samples. This immuneACCESS table, as held by TCRdb, lists in-frame sequences with V and J called but not all clones. Of the missing ones, under half trace to an unresolved V gene in checked studies; the others have no known cause. The V and J calls and the clone size are those of that table, but D and trimming were determined from the DNA. This sample comprises just over 90,000 clones, around nine tenths of them detected only once. The ten largest account for around 3.8% of the sample.

With respect to this clone: Its antigen target is currently unknown. No per-base quality is available; no much larger clone lies one base away.

V is shortened by 4 bases, J by 0 bases, and the region joining them spans 13 bases. CDR1 SGHRS and CDR2 YFSETQ were looked up in the germline V gene. Its CDR3 holds 16 amino acids, cysteine through phenylalanine. Just CDR3 DNA is preserved here, 48 bases in frame from base 1. Recombination connected TRBV5-1 to TRBJ2-2; D gene: possibly TRBD2, on 5 matching bases. The TCR comes from a person aged 18 to 75 in good health. Specimen: blood. The CDR3 has the sequence CASSTLGEPNTGELFF. The sequence in DNA is TGCGCCAGCAGCACGCTGGGAGAACCGAACACCGGGGAGCTGTTTTTT. The entire variable domain, with the stretches around the CDR3 drawn from the reference TRBV5-1 and TRBJ2-2 proteins, is KAGVTQTPRYLIKTRGQQVTLSCSPISGHRSVSWYQQTPGQGLQFLFEYFSETQRNKGNFPGRFSGRQFSNSRSEMNVSTLELGDSALYLCASSTLGEPNTGELFFGEGSRLTVL.